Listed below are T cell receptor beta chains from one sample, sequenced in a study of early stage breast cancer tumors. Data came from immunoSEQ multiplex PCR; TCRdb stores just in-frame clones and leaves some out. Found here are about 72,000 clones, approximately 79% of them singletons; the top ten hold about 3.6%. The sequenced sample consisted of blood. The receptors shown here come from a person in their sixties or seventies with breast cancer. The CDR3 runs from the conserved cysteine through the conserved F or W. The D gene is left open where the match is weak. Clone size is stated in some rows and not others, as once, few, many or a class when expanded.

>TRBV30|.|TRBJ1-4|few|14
TGTGCCTGGAGTGTACCGGGGGCTAGGGAAAAACTGTTTTTT
CAWSVPGAREKLFF
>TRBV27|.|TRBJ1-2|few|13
TGTGCCAGCCGACAGTTAGCTAACTATGGCTACACCTTC
CASRQLANYGYTF
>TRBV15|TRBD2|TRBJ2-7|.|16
TGTGCCACCAGCAGCCAGCCCATAGCGGGCCGCTACGAGCAGTACTTC
CATSSQPIAGRYEQYF
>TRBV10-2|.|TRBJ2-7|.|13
TGCGCCAGCAGTGTAAAAAGTCCCTACGAGCAGTACTTC
CASSVKSPYEQYF
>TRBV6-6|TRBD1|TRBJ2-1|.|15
TGTGCCAGCAGTTACCCGGGACAGCGAGGCAATGAGCAGTTCTTC
CASSYPGQRGNEQFF
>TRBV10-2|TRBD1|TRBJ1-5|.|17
TGCGCCACAGCCTATCAGCTTACAGGACAGGTTAGCCAGCCCCAGCATTTT
CATAYQLTGQVSQPQHF
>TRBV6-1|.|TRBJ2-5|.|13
TGTGCCAGCACTCCGGAGTACCAAGAGACCCAGTACTTC
CASTPEYQETQYF
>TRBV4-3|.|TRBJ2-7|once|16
TGCGCCAGCAGCCAAGGGAGGCAGGGGATGGCATCCGAGCAGTACTTC
CASSQGRQGMASEQYF
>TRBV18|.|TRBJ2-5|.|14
TGTGCCAGCTCACAAATGCAGGGACAAGAGACCCAGTACTTC
CASSQMQGQETQYF
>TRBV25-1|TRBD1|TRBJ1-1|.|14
TGTGCCAGCAGTGAGGACAGGGGGCTAGGAGGAGCTTTCTTT
CASSEDRGLGGAFF
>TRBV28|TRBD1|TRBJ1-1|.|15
TGTGCCAGCCGAAACTCCGGGACAGGGCTATTTGAAGCTTTCTTT
CASRNSGTGLFEAFF
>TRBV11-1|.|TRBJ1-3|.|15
TGTGCCAGCAGCGAAGGGCCGAGCTCTGGAAACACCATATATTTT
CASSEGPSSGNTIYF
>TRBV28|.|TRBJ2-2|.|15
TGTGCCAGCAGCTCGACAGGGGAGGGTACCGGGGAGCTGTTTTTT
CASSSTGEGTGELFF
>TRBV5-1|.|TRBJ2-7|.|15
TGCGCCAGCAGCAAGACCGCCCTAGCTTCCTACGAGCAGTACTTC
CASSKTALASYEQYF
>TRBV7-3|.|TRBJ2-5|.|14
TGTGCCAGCAGCTTAACGGGACGGCGAGAGACCCAGTACTTC
CASSLTGRRETQYF
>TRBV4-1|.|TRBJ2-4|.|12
TGCGCCAGCAGCCAAGACGAAAACATTCAGTACTTC
CASSQDENIQYF
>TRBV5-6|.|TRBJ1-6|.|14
TGTGCCAGCAGCTTGGCCTCCGGGGTATCACCCCTCCACTTT
CASSLASGVSPLHF
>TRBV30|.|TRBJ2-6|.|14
TGTGCCTGTGACATGAGCTCTGGGGCCAACGTCCTGACTTTC
CACDMSSGANVLTF
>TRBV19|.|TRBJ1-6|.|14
TGTGCCAGTAGTATAACACCCGTGGGATCACCCCTCCACTTT
CASSITPVGSPLHF
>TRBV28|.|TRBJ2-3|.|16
TGTGCCAGCAGTTCCCAGACAGGCCCGAGAGGAGATACGCAGTATTTT
CASSSQTGPRGDTQYF
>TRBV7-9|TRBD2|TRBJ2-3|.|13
TGTGCCAGCCGGCGGGAGACCACAGATACGCAGTATTTT
CASRRETTDTQYF
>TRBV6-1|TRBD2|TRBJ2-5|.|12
TGTGCAAGCGGGGACCGGCGAGAGACCCAGTACTTC
CASGDRRETQYF
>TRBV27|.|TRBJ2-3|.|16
TGTGCCAGCAGTTTACGGCGGGCGCCTAGCACAGATACGCAGTATTTT
CASSLRRAPSTDTQYF
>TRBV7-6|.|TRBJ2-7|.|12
TGTGCCAGCACCTCGCGTGGGGACGAGCAGTACTTC
CASTSRGDEQYF
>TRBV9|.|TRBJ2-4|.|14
TGTGCCAGCAGCGTTGGGCTAGGGGGAAACATTCAGTACTTC
CASSVGLGGNIQYF
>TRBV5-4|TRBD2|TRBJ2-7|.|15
TGTGCCAGCAGCGGGGGACTAGGGACTATCAACGAGCAGTACTTC
CASSGGLGTINEQYF
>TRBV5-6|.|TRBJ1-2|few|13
TGTGCCAGCAGCTTGCCGACAGGACCTGGCTACACCTTC
CASSLPTGPGYTF
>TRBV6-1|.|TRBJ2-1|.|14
TGTGCCAGCAGTGGCTCCAACTCCTACAATGAGCAGTTCTTC
CASSGSNSYNEQFF
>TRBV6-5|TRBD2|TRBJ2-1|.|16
TGTGCCAGCAGTTACCTGGGTAGCGGGACAATAAGTGAGCAGTTCTTC
CASSYLGSGTISEQFF
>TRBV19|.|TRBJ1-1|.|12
TGTGCCAGTCGGGGGGGGAACACTGAAGCTTTCTTT
CASRGGNTEAFF
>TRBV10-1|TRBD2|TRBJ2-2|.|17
TGCGCCAGCAGTGAGTCGTGGCTAGCGGGTAACACCGGGGAGCTGTTTTTT
CASSESWLAGNTGELFF
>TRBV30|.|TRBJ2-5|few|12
TGTGCCTGGAGTTCATCCCCAGAGACCCAGTACTTC
CAWSSSPETQYF
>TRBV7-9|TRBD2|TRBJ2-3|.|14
TGTGCCAGCACCGGGCGGGGGGACACAGATACGCAGTATTTT
CASTGRGDTDTQYF
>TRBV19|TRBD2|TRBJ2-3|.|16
TGTGCCAGTAGTATAAGACGCGGGAGCGAAGCAGATACGCAGTATTTT
CASSIRRGSEADTQYF
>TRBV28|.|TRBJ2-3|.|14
TGTGCCAGCAGTTTACCTAACTCCATGGAAACGCAGTATTTT
CASSLPNSMETQYF
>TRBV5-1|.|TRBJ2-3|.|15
TGCGCCAGCAGCTTGGAGTCAGGGGCCACAGATACGCAGTATTTT
CASSLESGATDTQYF
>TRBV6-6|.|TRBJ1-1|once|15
TGTGCCAGTGCCCACAGGCGGGACATGAACACTGAAGCTTTCTTT
CASAHRRDMNTEAFF
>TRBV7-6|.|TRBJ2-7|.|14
TGTGCCAGCAGCTCCCAGGACGCATACTACGAGCAGTACTTC
CASSSQDAYYEQYF
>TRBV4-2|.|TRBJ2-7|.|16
TGTGCCAGCAGCCCCTTCGATTTAGGCGCCGGATACGAGCAGTACTTC
CASSPFDLGAGYEQYF
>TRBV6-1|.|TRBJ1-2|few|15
TGTGCCAGCAGTGAAGTTTTCCCCAGGCTTGGGGGCTACACCTTC
CASSEVFPRLGGYTF
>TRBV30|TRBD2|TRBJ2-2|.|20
TGTGCCTGGAGTGTGGGCAGGGGATCGACTAGCGGGGTGTACACCGGGGAGCTGTTTTTT
CAWSVGRGSTSGVYTGELFF
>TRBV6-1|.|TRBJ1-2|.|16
TGTGCCAGCAGTGAAGAGTCCCCATCCGTAGGCTATGGCTACACCTTC
CASSEESPSVGYGYTF